This entry lists 32 T cell receptor beta chains sequenced from one sample in a study of T-cell memory formation after mild COVID-19 (dated by TCRdb to about 2021). The library relied on 5' RACE. These reads were obtained on an Illumina NovaSeq 6000. TCRdb reprocessed the public reads (quality trimming at Q25 with fastp, clone calling with MiXCR) and kept in-frame beta chains. Rows are unified per CDR3 protein, each entry keeping the most common DNA and genes. The sample records under 550,000 distinct CDR3 sequences, roughly 18% of which are singletons. Together, the top ten hold roughly 21% of the sample. The sample consisted of PBMCs or a T cell subset sorted from them (not recorded which). These receptor sequences come from a young man who had mild COVID-19 (a few samples of this study predate the infection). The sample titles of this study are shuffled in the database, so cell type and time point are left out; the donor was told from shared clones.

The V call is TRBV20-1, the J call TRBJ2-5; D is uncertain. Looked up from germline, CDR1 is DFQATT and CDR2 is SNEGSKA (reference sequence). The CDR3 runs 13 residues. Trimming shortened V by 4 bases and J by 1 base, and 10 bases separated the two germline ends. The CDR3 sequence is CSATLHAQETQYF. The CDR3 DNA sequence: TGCAGTGCTACACTTCATGCCCAAGAGACCCAGTACTTC.

This clonotype occurred many times. This chain links TRBV6-2 or TRBV6-3 with TRBJ1-1, with 8 bases fitting TRBD1. CDR1 and CDR2 (germline): MNHEY, SVGEGT. J lost 4 bases, V lost 2 bases, and 9 bases had no gene match. The CDR3 covers 16 residues. The CDR3 is CASSYDLTGEATEAFF. As DNA, the CDR3 is TGTGCCAGCAGTTACGACCTGACAGGGGAGGCCACTGAAGCTTTCTTT.

This clonotype has only a few counts. The chain combines TRBV29-1 with TRBJ2-1; D uncertain. This CDR3 spans 11 amino acids. Germline values: CDR1 SQVTM, CDR2 ANQGSEA. The CDR3 loop is CTVQIYNEQFF. CDR3 coding DNA: TGCACCGTACAGATCTACAATGAGCAGTTCTTC.

This clonotype was seen ten or more times. Relative to the germline gene, one junction end is altered; a read error may explain this. This chain connects TRBV4-1 to TRBJ2-2; 7 bases match TRBD2. Germline assignment: CDR1 MGHRA and CDR2 YSYEKL. CDR3 length equals 13 residues. The DNA for the CDR3 is TGTGCCAGCAGCTTAGCGGGCACCGGGGAGCTGTTTTTT. Protein product: CASSLAGTGELFF.

There are many counts of this clonotype. The V gene is TRBV12-3 or TRBV12-4, the J gene TRBJ1-5; TRBD1 matches 7 bases. With V trimmed by 6 bases and J by 3 bases, 2 bases remained unmatched. The CDR3 consists of 13 residues. This CDR3 is CASRGTANQPQHF. CDR3 coding DNA: TGTGCCAGCAGAGGGACAGCCAATCAGCCCCAGCATTTT.

This sequence joins TRBV7-9 and TRBJ1-1; D possibly corresponds to TRBD1 (5 bases). Trimming took off 6 bases at V and 3 bases at J, with 17 bases between the two ends. Germline lookup yields CDR1 SEHNR and CDR2 FQNEAQ (reference sequence). This CDR3 is built from 15 residues. The CDR3 loop reads CASRAPGARYTEAFF. The DNA of the CDR3 is TGTGCCAGCAGAGCCCCTGGGGCCCGATACACTGAAGCTTTCTTT.

The rearrangement uses TRBV20-1 and TRBJ2-1; 9 bases map to TRBD2. This CDR3 comprises 17 residues. From germline, CDR1 is DFQATT and CDR2 SNEGSKA (reference sequence). V was clipped by 0 bases and J by 2 bases; unmatched bases: 8. In DNA form, the CDR3 reads TGCAGTGCTAGAGATAGGGGTAGCGGGGGCCCCTACAATGAGCAGTTCTTC. The encoded protein is CSARDRGSGGPYNEQFF.

The V call is TRBV20-1, the J call TRBJ1-1; no definite D call. The CDR3 is made up of 13 amino acids. CDR1 is DFQATT, CDR2 SNEGSKA, per germline (reference sequence). The CDR3 DNA is TGCAGCAGCTTAAAGGCACTGAACACTGAAGCTTTCTTT. Its protein is CSSLKALNTEAFF.

The table lists this clonotype with many counts. The rearrangement joins TRBV7-3 to TRBJ2-3; D uncertain. V was cut by 0 bases and J by 5 bases, with 6 bases left in between. This CDR3 comprises 13 residues. Germline CDR1 and CDR2: SGHTA and FQGTGA. CDR3 protein: CASSLTNEDTQYF. The CDR3 nucleotides are TGTGCCAGCAGCTTAACGAATGAAGATACGCAGTATTTT.

Only a few counts were recorded for this clonotype. The rearrangement uses TRBV4-3 and TRBJ1-2; D unresolved. The CDR3 covers 14 residues. Deletions cut 3 bases from V and 3 bases from J, with 11 bases between. Germline V gene data show CDR1 as LGHNA and CDR2 as YSLEER. In DNA form, the CDR3 reads TGCGCCAGCAGCCATGCTCGACATGACTATGGCTACACCTTC. Its protein is CASSHARHDYGYTF.

This clonotype was observed a handful of times. The chain recombines TRBV14 with TRBJ2-2; TRBD2 agrees at 9 bases. This CDR3 contains 17 residues. Germline V lookup: CDR1 SGHDN, CDR2 FVKESK. V shed 3 bases and J 0 bases; nucleotides not matched to a gene: 5. The CDR3 DNA follows: TGTGCCAGCAGCCACTGGCGGGGGGGCCCGAACACCGGGGAGCTGTTTTTT. Translating it yields CASSHWRGGPNTGELFF.

There are a few counts of this clonotype. J is TRBJ2-4 and V is TRBV5-1, with D tentatively TRBD2 (6 bases). With 4 bases removed from V and 0 bases from J, the gap between germline ends came to 8 bases. CDR3 length: 14 amino acids. The germline V gene has CDR1 SGHRS and CDR2 YFSETQ. CDR3 in amino acids: CASSKGLAKNIQYF. DNA of the CDR3: TGCGCCAGCAGCAAGGGACTAGCCAAAAACATTCAGTACTTC. The variable domain in full, with the rest retrieved from reference TRBV5-1 and TRBJ2-4, is KAGVTQTPRYLIKTRGQQVTLSCSPISGHRSVSWYQQTPGQGLQFLFEYFSETQRNKGNFPGRFSGRQFSNSRSEMNVSTLELGDSALYLCASSKGLAKNIQYFGAGTRLSVL.

This clonotype was detected a few times. This sequence joins TRBV5-1 and TRBJ2-7; D uncertain. The germline CDR1 and CDR2 sequences are SGHRS and YFSETQ. Trimming left V 5 bases short and J 1 base short, with 10 bases between. CDR3 length equals 13 residues. DNA of the CDR3: TGCGCCAGCAGTGTCCCTAGTTCCTACGAGCAGTACTTC. Translated, it gives CASSVPSSYEQYF.

This clonotype has at least ten counts. The chain joins TRBV5-5 to TRBJ2-7; perhaps TRBD2 as D (5 bases). The CDR3 is 14 residues long. The V end was cut by 0 bases, the J end by 3 bases, with 10 bases between. CDR1 and CDR2 (germline): SGHKS, YYEKEE (reference sequence). Written as DNA, the CDR3 is TGTGCCAGCAGCTTGGTCGAGGGAATCTACGAGCAGTACGTC. Its protein product is CASSLVEGIYEQYV.

The chain couples TRBV5-1 to TRBJ1-6; D not certain. The germline V gene encodes CDR1 SGHRS and CDR2 YFSETQ. Between the trimmed V and J ends, which lost 4 bases and 4 bases, there was a span of 15 bases. The CDR3 runs 16 residues. CDR3 loop: CASSPRERTYNSPLHF. The CDR3 nucleotides are TGCGCCAGCAGCCCCCGGGAGCGGACTTATAATTCACCCCTCCACTTT.

This clonotype was counted between two and nine times. The chain recombines TRBV20-1 with TRBJ2-3; D may correspond to TRBD1 or TRBD2 (5 bases each). This CDR3 region has 13 residues. Trimming cost V 5 bases and J 1 base, with 10 bases left between them. Germline V gene lookup returns CDR1 DFQATT and CDR2 SNEGSKA (reference sequence). CDR3 sequence (DNA): TGCAGTGCTGGGGTGGGGGGCACAGATACGCAGTATTTT. It yields the protein CSAGVGGTDTQYF.

This sequence joins TRBV2 and TRBJ2-7; a possible D gene is TRBD1 (6 bases). Germline loops: CDR1 SNHLY, CDR2 FYNNEI. Trimming took 8 bases from V and 5 from J, leaving 7 bases between them. CDR3 length: 10 amino acids. As DNA, the CDR3 is TGTGCCAGCGGGGGCAACGAGCAGTACTTC. Translating gives CASGGNEQYF.

This clonotype was observed at least ten times. The chain uses TRBV7-2 and TRBJ2-3, with D hard to call. The CDR3 is made up of 15 amino acids. Trimming took 0 bases from V and 5 from J, leaving 12 bases between them. Germline CDR1 and CDR2: SGHTA and FQGNSA. The CDR3 region has the DNA TGTGCCAGCAGCTTAGCTTCCAGCTTCAGAGATACGCAGTATTTT. Protein: CASSLASSFRDTQYF.

This clonotype was seen a few times. V usage is TRBV6-2 or TRBV6-3 and J usage is TRBJ2-1; tentatively, D is TRBD1 (6 bases). With 7 bases removed from V and 2 bases from J, the gap between germline ends came to 21 bases. CDR1 is MNHEY, CDR2 SVGEGT, per germline. The CDR3 has 17 amino acids. The CDR3 coding sequence is TGTGCCAGCAACCCGCTTGTACAGGGTGTTGCCTACAATGAGCAGTTCTTC. Its translation: CASNPLVQGVAYNEQFF.

The chain is built from TRBV7-9 and TRBJ1-1; unclear D gene. The CDR3 covers 14 residues. Between the trimmed V and J ends, which lost 2 bases and 2 bases, there was a span of 9 bases. Germline V gene sequence: CDR1 SEHNR, CDR2 FQNEAQ (reference sequence). CDR3 amino acids: CASSLQAGNTEAFF. CDR3 bases: TGTGCCAGCAGCTTACAAGCAGGAAACACTGAAGCTTTCTTT.

The sample holds a few counts of this clonotype. The V and J genes are TRBV7-3 and TRBJ1-1; D is unclear. There are 13 residues in the CDR3. The germline CDR1 and CDR2 sequences are SGHTA and FQGTGA. The V end was cut by 6 bases, the J end by 1 base, with 9 bases between. The CDR3 spells CASRQTRNTEAFF. The CDR3 nucleotides are TGTGCCAGCAGACAGACACGGAACACTGAAGCTTTCTTT.

This clonotype was seen ten or more times. The chain is built from TRBV4-3 and TRBJ2-3; D is perhaps TRBD2 (7 bases). V was cut by 0 bases and J by 3 bases, with 22 bases left in between. The CDR3 covers 19 residues. The germline V gene has CDR1 LGHNA and CDR2 YSLEER. The CDR3 sequence is CASSQDWGRGGAGTDTQYF. CDR3 nucleotide sequence: TGCGCCAGCAGCCAAGATTGGGGTAGGGGGGGCGCCGGGACAGATACGCAGTATTTT.

The rearrangement uses TRBV5-1 and TRBJ2-5; D is uncertain. The germline V and J ends were trimmed by 8 bases and 2 bases, with 13 bases remaining between them. Germline CDR1 reads SGHRS; CDR2 reads YFSETQ. The CDR3 runs to 13 residues. The CDR3 bases are TGCGCCAGTCGCCCCCTCCTACAAGAGACCCAGTACTTC. It codes for CASRPLLQETQYF.

The chain is built from TRBV12-3 or TRBV12-4 and TRBJ1-2; 8 nucleotides align to TRBD1. The junction had 14 bases not matched to a gene; V was cut back by 7 bases and J by 7 bases. This CDR3 has 15 amino acids. The CDR3 DNA is TGTGCCAGCAAGGATATCGACAGGGGTTCCGGTGGCTACACCTTC. Amino acid sequence: CASKDIDRGSGGYTF.

This rearrangement joins TRBV5-1 to TRBJ2-4; D is ambiguous. Germline V gene sequence: CDR1 SGHRS, CDR2 YFSETQ. Deletions cut 4 bases from V and 0 bases from J, with 8 bases between. The CDR3 totals 14 residues. CDR3 coding DNA: TGCGCCAGCAGCGCTGATACAGCCAAAAACATTCAGTACTTC. Residues: CASSADTAKNIQYF.

V usage is TRBV4-1 and J usage is TRBJ1-1; tentatively, D is TRBD1 (5 bases). The length of the CDR3 is 16 residues. CDR1 MGHRA and CDR2 YSYEKL come from the germline V gene. V lost 0 bases and J 1 base, leaving 12 bases between the germline ends. The DNA of the CDR3 is TGCGCCAGCAGCCAAGAAAGGGGCCGGCCGAACACTGAAGCTTTCTTT. Amino acid sequence: CASSQERGRPNTEAFF.

The chain carries TRBV5-1 and TRBJ2-7; TRBD1 might be the D (7 bases). The CDR3 length is 16 residues. Germline-derived CDR1 and CDR2 are SGHRS and YFSETQ. V dropped 3 bases and J dropped 1 base, with 17 bases sitting between them. The CDR3 DNA reads TGCGCCAGCAGCTCCCCCGGCAGGGGGAGGTCCTACGAGCAGTACTTC. Its translation: CASSSPGRGRSYEQYF.

This CDR3 reads CASSLSGNYYGPPGANVLTF. CDR3 bases: TGCGCCAGCAGCTTAAGCGGTAACTATTACGGCCCTCCCGGGGCCAACGTCCTGACTTTC. The rearrangement joins TRBV5-1 to TRBJ2-6, with D maybe TRBD2 (5 bases). Trimming cost V 2 bases and J 4 bases, with 25 bases left between them. Germline-derived CDR1 and CDR2 are SGHRS and YFSETQ. The CDR3 length is 20 residues.

V gene TRBV4-1 combines with J gene TRBJ1-2; D is perhaps TRBD1 (5 bases). The CDR3 loop spans 15 amino acids. Trimming took 3 bases from V and 5 from J, leaving 16 bases between them. Germline CDR1 is MGHRA and CDR2 is YSYEKL. Here the CDR3 DNA reads TGCGCCAGCAGCCAGAACCCCGCCGGGGGGTATGGCTACACCTTC. Its protein product is CASSQNPAGGYGYTF.

The sample holds many counts of this clonotype. V usage is TRBV7-2 and J usage is TRBJ2-2; 7 nucleotides agree with TRBD1. The CDR3 consists of 14 residues. Per germline, CDR1 SGHTA and CDR2 FQGNSA. J lost 1 base, V lost 6 bases, and 2 bases had no gene match. CDR3 residues: CASRRDRNTGELFF. The CDR3 coding sequence is TGTGCCAGCAGACGGGACAGGAACACCGGGGAGCTGTTTTTT.

This clonotype was detected ten times or more. The chain is built from TRBV5-5 and TRBJ2-1; 9 bases fit TRBD1. The V and J ends lost 4 bases and 1 base, in that order; junction bases with no gene match: 6. CDR1 is SGHKS and CDR2 is YYEKEE in the germline V gene (reference sequence). This CDR3 is built from 16 residues. CDR3 amino acids: CASSNTGTGSYNEQFF. In nucleotides, the CDR3 is TGTGCCAGCAGCAACACCGGGACAGGGTCCTACAATGAGCAGTTCTTC.

This clonotype turned up a few times. The CDR3: CASSWTYGYTF. CDR3 bases: TGTGCCAGCAGCTGGACCTATGGCTACACCTTC. This rearrangement joins TRBV6-2 or TRBV6-3 to TRBJ1-2; D is unresolved. V gave up 6 bases and J gave up 4 bases, with 6 bases separating them. CDR1 is MNHEY, CDR2 SVGEGT, per germline. The CDR3 consists of 11 residues.